Below are 2 T cell receptor beta chains sequenced from a single sample in a study of long-term antiretroviral therapy in people with HIV (dated by TCRdb to between 2021 and 2024). The immunoSEQ hsTCRB v3.0 assay was used at survey level resolution to sequence the TRB variable region. This is the immuneACCESS table as TCRdb keeps it, with only in-frame sequences that have V and J called. A part of the clones is gone; compared with another copy, unresolved V genes explain less than half, and the rest is unexplained. This sample lists some 11,000 clones; roughly four fifths were detected once. The top ten clonotypes cover around 20% of the sample. The source material was unsorted PBMCs, sampled more than 7 years after starting antiretroviral therapy. The origin of the receptors is a man aged 45-60 years with HIV.

This sequence joins TRBV4-1 and TRBJ1-2; perhaps TRBD1 as D (6 bases). Germline-derived CDR1 and CDR2 are MGHRA and YSYEKL. The CDR3 runs to 15 residues. Deletions cut 0 bases from V and 0 bases from J, with 8 bases between. This CDR3 is CASSQDGQSNYGYTF. The DNA for the CDR3 is TGCGCCAGCAGCCAAGACGGACAGTCTAACTATGGCTACACCTTC.

In regard to this clone: The identical CDR3 is also encoded by other nucleotide sequences in the sample. The chain recombines TRBV28 with TRBJ1-2; 8 bases align to TRBD1. Germline V gene data show CDR1 as MDHEN and CDR2 as SYDVKM. J was trimmed by 3 bases and V by 6 bases; bases with no gene match: 6. The CDR3 has 14 residues. The CDR3 reads CASSLTDRDYGYTF. The CDR3 nucleotides read TGTGCCAGCAGCCTTACGGACAGGGACTATGGCTACACCTTC.